These 26 T cell receptor beta chains were sequenced from one sample in a study of OX40 agonist ivuxolimab in advanced cancers. Repertoires were generated with immunoSEQ multiplex PCR, while TCRdb's copy carries only in-frame clones and drops some. This table holds 77,000 or so clones, over 70% found once. The starting material was CD4+ or CD8+ T cells sorted from blood, obtained in a trial of the OX40 agonist ivuxolimab. All receptors come from an adult with an advanced solid tumor such as melanoma, head and neck, liver or kidney cancer.

The V and J genes are TRBV19 and TRBJ1-5; 8 nucleotides match TRBD1. Germline loops: CDR1 LNHDA, CDR2 SQIVND (reference sequence). The CDR3 totals 15 residues. The trim removed 3 bases at V and 10 bases at J, leaving 11 bases unmatched. CDR3 region: CASSMDRAFGGPQHF. The CDR3, as DNA: TGTGCCAGTAGTATGGACAGGGCTTTCGGCGGCCCCCAGCATTTT.

This rearrangement joins TRBV27 to TRBJ2-1; the match to TRBD1 covers 9 bases. J gave up 6 bases and V 3 bases, and 6 bases lay outside the gene matches. Germline V gene lookup returns CDR1 MNHEY and CDR2 SMNVEV (reference sequence). This CDR3 has 15 amino acids. The CDR3 spells CASSFRGQGGNEQFF. As DNA, the CDR3 is TGTGCCAGCAGTTTTAGGGGACAGGGCGGCAATGAGCAGTTCTTC.

The rearrangement links TRBV7-9 to TRBJ2-7, with D possibly TRBD1 on 5 matching bases. Trimming shortened V by 3 bases and J by 0 bases, and 9 bases separated the two germline ends. Germline V gene data show CDR1 as SEHNR and CDR2 as FQNEAQ (reference sequence). This CDR3 contains 14 residues. As DNA, the CDR3 is TGTGCCAGCAGCTTGCGGCAGGGCTCCTACGAGCAGTACTTC. Residues: CASSLRQGSYEQYF.

The V gene is TRBV6-6, the J gene TRBJ2-4, with 11 bases lining up with TRBD1. The germline V gene has CDR1 MNHNY and CDR2 SVGAGI (reference sequence). The CDR3 covers 15 residues. With 0 bases clipped from V and 8 bases from J, the junction kept 3 bases outside the gene matches. The CDR3 DNA reads TGTGCCAGCAGTTACTCGGGACAGGGGGGTGACATTCAGTACTTC. This codes for CASSYSGQGGDIQYF.

The chain carries TRBV15 and TRBJ2-2; D is ambiguous. Trimming stripped 3 bases from V and 2 bases from J, with 10 bases between. Per germline, CDR1 LNHNV and CDR2 YYDKDF (reference sequence). The CDR3 extends over 15 amino acids. CDR3 DNA sequence: TGTGCCACCAGCAGTGGGCCAGTAAACACCGGGGAGCTGTTTTTT. It is translated as CATSSGPVNTGELFF.

V is TRBV6-5 and J is TRBJ2-7; 7 bases align to TRBD2. Germline assignment: CDR1 MNHEY and CDR2 SVGAGI. V shed 5 bases and J 0 bases; nucleotides not matched to a gene: 7. The CDR3 totals 15 residues. In DNA, the CDR3 is TGTGCCAGCAGTCCTGTGCCTAGCGGCTCCTACGAGCAGTACTTC. It yields the protein CASSPVPSGSYEQYF.

The chain employs TRBV4-2 and TRBJ1-2, with D unclear. Trimming left V 2 bases short and J 0 bases short, with 13 bases between. Germline CDR1 reads LGHNA; CDR2 reads YNFKEQ. The CDR3 extends over 16 amino acids. DNA for the CDR3: TGTGCCAGCAGCCAACAGTCCTCTGGAGCTAACTATGGCTACACCTTC. Residues: CASSQQSSGANYGYTF.

This clone was picked up a small number of times. This chain connects TRBV18 to TRBJ2-7; D possibly corresponds to TRBD1 (6 bases). CDR3 length: 13 residues. The germline CDR1 and CDR2 sequences are KGHSH and LQKENI. Deletions cut 3 bases from V and 5 bases from J, with 11 bases between. The CDR3 sequence: CASSPPQGNEQYF. CDR3 in DNA: TGTGCCAGCTCACCGCCCCAGGGGAACGAGCAGTACTTC.

This clone was seen a handful of times. The chain couples TRBV11-3 to TRBJ1-2; 12 bases map to TRBD1. The CDR3 consists of 17 residues. Per germline, CDR1 SGHNT and CDR2 YENEEA. V shed 3 bases and J 5 bases; nucleotides not matched to a gene: 10. In DNA form, the CDR3 reads TGTGCCAGCAGCTTGACCGGGACAGGGGGCGCTTGGTATGGCTACACCTTC. It translates to CASSLTGTGGAWYGYTF.

The V gene is TRBV4-3, the J gene TRBJ2-5, with D uncertain. The V gene lost 4 bases and the J gene lost 5 bases, with 17 bases spanning the gap. The germline CDR1 and CDR2 sequences are LGHNA and YSLEER. The CDR3 length is 15 residues. Written as DNA, the CDR3 is TGCGCCAGCAGCCCTCACAGACTCGGTACGGAGACCCAGTACTTC. This sequence encodes CASSPHRLGTETQYF.

The genes are TRBV7-9 and TRBJ2-2, with D maybe TRBD1 (5 bases). Germline V gives CDR1 SEHNR, CDR2 FQNEAQ (reference sequence). This CDR3 has 17 amino acids. V gave up 3 bases and J gave up 4 bases, with 18 bases separating them. The CDR3 protein is CASSFSQASRSTGELFF. In nucleotides, the CDR3 is TGTGCCAGCAGCTTTTCACAGGCCTCCAGGTCCACCGGGGAGCTGTTTTTT.

In the case of this clone: Other DNA sequences from this sample encode an identical CDR3 as well. The chain combines TRBV7-9 with TRBJ1-4, with 7 positions matching TRBD1. CDR1 SEHNR and CDR2 FQNEAQ come from the germline V gene (reference sequence). With 9 bases clipped from V and 4 bases from J, the junction kept 8 bases outside the gene matches. The CDR3 is made up of 14 amino acids. In DNA form, the CDR3 reads TGTGCCAGTAGCCTGGACAGGTTTAATGAAAAACTGTTTTTT. Amino acids: CASSLDRFNEKLFF.

The chain joins TRBV29-1 to TRBJ1-2; 7 bases align to TRBD1. The CDR3 consists of 12 residues. Germline V gene lookup returns CDR1 SQVTM and CDR2 ANQGSEA. The junction had 10 bases not matched to a gene; V was cut back by 7 bases and J by 8 bases. Here the CDR3 DNA reads TGCAGCGCTGGGGACAGCCTTACCGGCTACACCTTC. This translates into CSAGDSLTGYTF.

This clone was counted a few times. CDR3 coding DNA: TGCGCCAGCAGCCAACGTTTGAGCGGCTCCTACAATGAGCAGTTCTTC. It specifies CASSQRLSGSYNEQFF. The chain has TRBV4-3 and TRBJ2-1; the D gene is possibly TRBD2 (5 bases). The CDR3 spans 16 residues. CDR1 is LGHNA, CDR2 YSLEER, per germline. Between the trimmed V and J ends, which lost 2 bases and 0 bases, there was a span of 11 bases.

The V and J genes are TRBV19 and TRBJ2-5; maybe TRBD2 (5 bases). CDR1 and CDR2 from the germline V gene are LNHDA and SQIVND (reference sequence). The length of the CDR3 is 13 residues. Trimming took 1 base from V and 6 from J, leaving 9 bases between them. DNA of the CDR3: TGTGCCAGTAGTATAGCCGGGGATCAGACCCAGTACTTC. Residues: CASSIAGDQTQYF.

The genes are TRBV11-2 and TRBJ2-7, with D possibly TRBD2 on 5 matching bases. Between the trimmed V and J ends, which lost 5 bases and 9 bases, there was a span of 17 bases. The CDR3 length is 13 residues. The germline gives CDR1 SGHAT, CDR2 FQNNGV. CDR3 nucleotides: TGTGCCAGCAGCACCCTCAGACTAATCGGGCAGTACTTC. Translating gives CASSTLRLIGQYF. The full variable domain, in which reference TRBV11-2 and TRBJ2-7 provide the parts outside the CDR3, is EAGVAQSPRYKIIEKRQSVAFWCNPISGHATLYWYQQILGQGPKLLIQFQNNGVVDDSQLPKDRFSAERLKGVDSTLKIQPAKLEDSAVYLCASSTLRLIGQYFGPGTRLTVT.

The rearrangement uses TRBV2 and TRBJ1-5, with D uncertain. V gave up 8 bases and J gave up 4 bases, with 18 bases separating them. There are 15 residues in the CDR3. Per the germline V gene, CDR1 is SNHLY and CDR2 is FYNNEI. The CDR3 is CASLLGSGPNQPQHF. In DNA form, the CDR3 reads TGTGCCAGCCTCCTGGGTAGCGGCCCGAATCAGCCCCAGCATTTT. Drawing the rest from reference TRBV2 and TRBJ1-5, the complete variable domain is EPEVTQTPSHQVTQMGQEVILRCVPISNHLYFYWYRQILGQKVEFLVSFYNNEISEKSEIFDDQFSVERPDGSNFTLKIRSTKLEDSAMYFCASLLGSGPNQPQHFGDGTRLSIL.

V usage is TRBV4-1 and J usage is TRBJ2-1, with a weak D call TRBD2 (6 bases). Germline V gene lookup returns CDR1 MGHRA and CDR2 YSYEKL. The CDR3 sequence is 14 residues long. V shed 6 bases and J shed 4 bases, with 13 bases lying between them. For the CDR3, the DNA is TGCGCCAGCAGTCCGGTAGCGGAGTACAATGAGCAGTTCTTC. Its protein product is CASSPVAEYNEQFF.

This sequence joins TRBV9 and TRBJ1-1, with 7 positions matching TRBD1. V gave up 0 bases and J gave up 1 base; unmatched junction bases: 3. The germline V gene encodes CDR1 SGDLS and CDR2 YYNGEE. The CDR3 runs 15 residues. CDR3 in DNA: TGTGCCAGCAGCGTAGCGGGACAGACGAACACTGAAGCTTTCTTT. Translation: CASSVAGQTNTEAFF.

The chain links TRBV9 to TRBJ1-3; weak D call: TRBD1 (5 bases). V lost 3 bases and J 0 bases, leaving 19 bases between the germline ends. Germline V lookup: CDR1 SGDLS, CDR2 YYNGEE. The CDR3 covers 18 residues. CDR3 in amino acids: CASSGPRTRFDSGNTIYF. CDR3 nucleotides: TGTGCCAGCAGCGGACCACGGACACGGTTTGACTCTGGAAACACCATATATTTT.

This chain connects TRBV2 to TRBJ2-1; D unresolved. CDR1 SNHLY and CDR2 FYNNEI come from the germline V gene. Trimming took 7 bases from V and 0 from J, leaving 7 bases between them. CDR3 length: 13 residues. CDR3 region: CASKKDSYNEQFF. The CDR3 DNA reads TGTGCCAGCAAGAAGGACTCCTACAATGAGCAGTTCTTC.

This chain connects TRBV19 to TRBJ2-1; 7 nucleotides align to TRBD1. CDR3 length: 15 amino acids. CDR1 LNHDA and CDR2 SQIVND come from the germline V gene (reference sequence). Losses at the gene ends were 3 bases for V and 2 bases for J; bases not matched to a gene: 4. The CDR3 region has the DNA TGTGCCAGTAGTATCACAGGGGAGACCTACAATGAGCAGTTCTTC. Translating it yields CASSITGETYNEQFF.

This chain uses TRBV2 with TRBJ1-6; D gene unclear. V lost 6 bases and J 7 bases, leaving 10 bases between the germline ends. The CDR3 length is 13 residues. Germline loops: CDR1 SNHLY, CDR2 FYNNEI. The CDR3 DNA reads as TGTGCCAGCAGAGGAAGGGAAAATTCACCCCTCCACTTT. Translated: CASRGRENSPLHF.

The chain employs TRBV2 and TRBJ2-5; D unclear. The CDR3 totals 14 residues. V was pared by 1 base and J by 1 base, with 7 bases between. Germline CDR1 and CDR2: SNHLY and FYNNEI. The CDR3 region has the DNA TGTGCCAGCAGTGAAGGACATATCCAAGAGACCCAGTACTTC. The encoded protein is CASSEGHIQETQYF.

This chain joins TRBV5-1 and TRBJ1-5; 10 bases align to TRBD1. Germline V gene lookup returns CDR1 SGHRS and CDR2 YFSETQ. This CDR3 has 15 residues. Losses at the gene ends were 4 bases for V and 4 bases for J; bases not matched to a gene: 5. Written as DNA, the CDR3 is TGCGCCAGCAGCGCTGGGACAGGGGATAATCAGCCCCAGCATTTT. Translating it yields CASSAGTGDNQPQHF.

The sample holds one count of this clone. The chain combines TRBV11-2 with TRBJ2-3; 14 positions agree with TRBD2. The CDR3 is 18 residues long. V gave up 5 bases and J gave up 6 bases; unmatched junction bases: 13. CDR1 is SGHAT, CDR2 FQNNGV, per germline. CDR3 residues: CASSPGLAGGLVRDTQYF. In DNA form, the CDR3 reads TGTGCCAGCAGCCCCGGACTAGCGGGAGGTCTTGTAAGGGATACGCAGTATTTT.